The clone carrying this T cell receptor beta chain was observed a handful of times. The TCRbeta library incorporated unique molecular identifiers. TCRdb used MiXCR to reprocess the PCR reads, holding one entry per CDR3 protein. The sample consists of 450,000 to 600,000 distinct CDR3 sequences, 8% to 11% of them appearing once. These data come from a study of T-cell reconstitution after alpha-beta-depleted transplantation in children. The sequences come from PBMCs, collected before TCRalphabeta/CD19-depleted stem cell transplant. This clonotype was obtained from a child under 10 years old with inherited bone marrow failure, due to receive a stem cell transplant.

CDR3 nucleotides: TGTGCCAGCAGGGTTTTCGGCGGGAGAAGCCAAGAGACCCAGTACTTC. Encoded protein: CASRVFGGRSQETQYF. J is TRBJ2-5 and V is TRBV7-2, with 7 bases matching TRBD2. CDR3 length: 16 residues. The J segment lost 1 base and the V segment lost 6 bases, leaving 11 bases of the junction unmatched. Germline CDR1 is SGHTA and CDR2 is FQGNSA.